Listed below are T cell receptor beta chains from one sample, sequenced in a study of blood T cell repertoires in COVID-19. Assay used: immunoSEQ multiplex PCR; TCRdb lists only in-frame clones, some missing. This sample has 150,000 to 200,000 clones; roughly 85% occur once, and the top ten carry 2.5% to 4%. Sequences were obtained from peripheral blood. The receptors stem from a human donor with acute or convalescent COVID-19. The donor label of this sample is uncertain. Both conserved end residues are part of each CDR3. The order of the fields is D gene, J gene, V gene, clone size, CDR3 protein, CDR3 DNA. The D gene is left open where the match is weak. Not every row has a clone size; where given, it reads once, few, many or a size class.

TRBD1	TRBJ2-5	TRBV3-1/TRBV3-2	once	CASSLQGAETQYF	TGTGCCAGCAGCCTCCAGGGGGCAGAGACCCAGTACTTC
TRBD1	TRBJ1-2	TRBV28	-	CASSPTLGQGAKGYTF	TGTGCCAGCAGTCCGACTTTGGGACAGGGGGCGAAGGGCTACACCTTC
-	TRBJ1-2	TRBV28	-	CASSLYASGYTF	TGTGCCAGCAGTTTGTATGCGAGTGGCTACACCTTC
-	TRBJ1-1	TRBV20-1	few	CSAVGHLEAFF	TGCAGTGCTGTGGGACACCTTGAAGCTTTCTTT
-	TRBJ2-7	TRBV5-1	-	CASSLGTVSYEQYF	TGCGCCAGCAGCTTGGGGACAGTCTCCTACGAGCAGTACTTC
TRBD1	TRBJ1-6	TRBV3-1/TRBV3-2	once	CASSRGTGEDSPLHF	TGTGCCAGCAGTCGTGGGACAGGGGAGGATTCACCCCTCCACTTT
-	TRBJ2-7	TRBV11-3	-	CASSLATVGLYEQYF	TGTGCCAGCAGCCTTGCCACGGTTGGACTCTACGAGCAGTACTTC
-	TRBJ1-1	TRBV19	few	CASSARATGQRRTEAFF	TGTGCCAGTAGTGCAAGAGCAACAGGGCAGAGGCGCACTGAAGCTTTCTTT
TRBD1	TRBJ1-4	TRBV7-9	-	CASSLVDREYEKLFF	TGTGCCAGCAGCTTAGTGGACAGGGAGTATGAAAAACTGTTTTTT
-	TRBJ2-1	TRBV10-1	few	CASSSSRLEGLPEQFF	TGCGCCAGCAGTTCTTCACGACTAGAAGGCCTTCCTGAGCAGTTCTTC
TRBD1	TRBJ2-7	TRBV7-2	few	CASSGGQGAGNEQYF	TGTGCCAGCAGCGGGGGTCAGGGGGCCGGGAACGAGCAGTACTTC
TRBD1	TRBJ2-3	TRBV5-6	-	CASSFDRGPTSTDTQYF	TGTGCCAGCAGCTTCGACAGGGGACCTACTAGCACAGATACGCAGTATTTT
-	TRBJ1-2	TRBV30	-	CAWSVRGRALRDGYTF	TGTGCCTGGAGTGTAAGGGGCAGGGCACTAAGAGATGGCTACACCTTC
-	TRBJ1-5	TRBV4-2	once	CASSQRSTSNQPQHF	TGTGCCAGCAGCCAACGTAGTACTAGCAATCAGCCCCAGCATTTT
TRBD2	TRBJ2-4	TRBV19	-	CASSIGRGGAKNIQYF	TGTGCCAGTAGTATAGGACGGGGGGGAGCCAAAAACATTCAGTACTTC
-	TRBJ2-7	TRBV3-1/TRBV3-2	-	CASSHWTQAVNEQYF	TGTGCCAGCAGCCACTGGACCCAAGCGGTAAACGAGCAGTACTTC
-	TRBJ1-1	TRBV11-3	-	CASIRVGGGTEAFF	TGTGCCAGCATCCGAGTGGGGGGGGGCACTGAAGCTTTCTTT
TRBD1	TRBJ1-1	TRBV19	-	CASSGWTGNTEAFF	TGTGCCAGTAGTGGGTGGACAGGGAACACTGAAGCTTTCTTT
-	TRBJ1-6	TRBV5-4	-	CASSFGTPPGSPLHF	TGTGCCAGCAGCTTCGGGACTCCACCAGGGTCACCCCTCCACTTT
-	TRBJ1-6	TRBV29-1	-	CSGSPTRVDNSPLHF	TGCAGCGGTTCCCCGACACGAGTAGATAATTCACCCCTCCACTTT
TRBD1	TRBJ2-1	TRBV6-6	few	CASLDRAKWEQFF	TGTGCCAGTCTGGACAGGGCAAAATGGGAGCAGTTCTTC
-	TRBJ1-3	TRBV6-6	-	CASSYGAMGSGNTIYF	TGTGCCAGCAGTTACGGGGCTATGGGCTCTGGAAACACCATATATTTT
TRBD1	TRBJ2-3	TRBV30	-	CAWSYNRGRDTQYF	TGTGCCTGGAGTTATAATAGGGGGCGGGATACGCAGTATTTT
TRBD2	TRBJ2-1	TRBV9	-	CASSVAVTSSNEQFF	TGTGCCAGCAGCGTAGCTGTGACTAGCAGCAATGAGCAGTTCTTC
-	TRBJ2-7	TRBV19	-	CASSIRSGVYEQYF	TGTGCCAGTAGTATTAGGTCCGGGGTCTACGAGCAGTACTTC
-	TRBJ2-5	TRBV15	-	CATSRDLDLQETQYF	TGTGCCACCAGCAGAGATCTAGACCTCCAAGAGACCCAGTACTTC
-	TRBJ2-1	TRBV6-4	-	CASSGGGHYNEQFF	TGTGCCAGCAGTGGGGGGGGGCACTACAATGAGCAGTTCTTC
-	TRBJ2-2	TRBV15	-	CATSRDRGRPTGELFF	TGTGCCACCAGCAGAGATCGCGGCAGACCCACCGGGGAGCTGTTTTTT
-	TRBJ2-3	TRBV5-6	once	CASSLAFGRAAADTQYF	TGTGCCAGCAGCTTGGCGTTCGGCAGGGCGGCAGCAGATACGCAGTATTTT
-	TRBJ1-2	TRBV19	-	CATWTPASYGYTF	TGTGCCACCTGGACACCCGCAAGCTATGGCTACACCTTC
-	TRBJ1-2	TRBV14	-	CASSQGRDGYTF	TGTGCCAGCAGCCAAGGGAGAGATGGCTACACCTTC
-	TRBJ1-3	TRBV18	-	CASSQGRRGSGNTIYF	TGTGCCAGCTCACAGGGGCGTCGGGGGTCTGGAAACACCATATATTTT
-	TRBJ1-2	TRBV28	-	CASSFSNDYGYTF	TGTGCCAGCAGTTTTAGCAATGATTATGGCTACACCTTC
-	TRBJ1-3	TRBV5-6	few	CASSYNLRGAGNTIYF	TGTGCCAGCAGCTACAACCTCAGGGGTGCTGGAAACACCATATATTTT
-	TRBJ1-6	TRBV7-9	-	CASSLSGRLNSPLHF	TGTGCCAGCAGCCTTTCCGGCAGGTTAAATTCACCCCTCCACTTT
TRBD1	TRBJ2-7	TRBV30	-	CAWSLKRTGGSYEQYF	TGTGCCTGGAGCCTGAAGAGGACAGGGGGCTCCTACGAGCAGTACTTC
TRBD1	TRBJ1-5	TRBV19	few	CASSPRTGFEQPQHF	TGTGCCAGTAGTCCGCGGACAGGGTTCGAACAGCCCCAGCATTTT
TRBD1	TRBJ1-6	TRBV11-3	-	CASSPPSGQDYNSPLHF	TGTGCCAGCAGCCCCCCATCGGGACAGGACTATAATTCACCCCTCCACTTT
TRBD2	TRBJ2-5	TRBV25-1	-	CASSWGGDVKTQYF	TGTGCCAGCAGCTGGGGGGGGGATGTTAAGACCCAGTACTTC
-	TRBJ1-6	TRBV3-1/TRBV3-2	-	CASSQDFDRSGFYNSPLHF	TGTGCCAGCAGCCAAGACTTTGACAGGTCGGGCTTCTATAATTCACCCCTCCACTTT
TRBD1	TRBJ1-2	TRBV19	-	CASSRTGVGIYGYTF	TGTGCCAGTAGTAGGACAGGGGTCGGGATTTATGGCTACACCTTC
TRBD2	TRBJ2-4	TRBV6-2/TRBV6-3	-	CASSYSSGGASLAKNIQYF	TGTGCCAGCAGTTACTCTAGCGGGGGAGCCTCGCTAGCCAAAAACATTCAGTACTTC
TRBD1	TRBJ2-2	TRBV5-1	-	CASSSGTGPTGELFF	TGCGCCAGCAGCTCCGGGACAGGTCCCACCGGGGAGCTGTTTTTT
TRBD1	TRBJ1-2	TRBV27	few	CASSDRQGTYYGYTF	TGTGCCAGCAGTGACCGACAGGGGACTTACTATGGCTACACCTTC
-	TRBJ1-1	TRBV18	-	CASSPTYTTGPGMNTEAFF	TGTGCCAGCTCACCAACCTACACGACAGGCCCTGGGATGAACACTGAAGCTTTCTTT
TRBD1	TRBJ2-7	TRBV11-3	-	CASSLRTGNDEQYF	TGTGCCAGCAGCTTAAGGACAGGGAACGACGAGCAGTACTTC
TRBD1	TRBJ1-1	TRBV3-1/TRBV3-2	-	CASSLLKGQGEGAFF	TGTGCCAGCAGCCTTCTAAAGGGACAGGGGGAGGGAGCTTTCTTT
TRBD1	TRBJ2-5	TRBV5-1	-	CASSHGTGQETQYF	TGCGCCAGCAGCCACGGGACAGGTCAAGAGACCCAGTACTTC
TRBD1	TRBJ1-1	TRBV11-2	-	CASSLKGAVRAFF	TGTGCCAGCAGCTTAAAGGGGGCCGTGCGGGCTTTCTTT
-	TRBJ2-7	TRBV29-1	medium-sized	CSVEVMRTEDYEQYF	TGCAGCGTTGAGGTCATGAGGACAGAAGACTACGAGCAGTACTTC
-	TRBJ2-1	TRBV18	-	CASSPMWQLENNEQFF	TGTGCCAGCTCACCAATGTGGCAGCTAGAAAACAATGAGCAGTTCTTC
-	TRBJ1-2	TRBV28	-	CASSLSAQGGRNYGYTF	TGTGCCAGCAGTTTATCTGCACAGGGAGGGCGGAACTATGGCTACACCTTC